This TCR beta chain was found in a study of tumor and adjacent non-tumor tissue in lung cancer. Background on the study: On average, productive TCRbeta reads reached roughly 4.2 million per sample.

This sample's RNA came from whole unsorted tissue. V shed 7 bases, J shed 5 bases, and the junction held 4 bases outside the gene matches. The CDR3 contains 14 residues. Germline V gives CDR1 WSHSY, CDR2 SAAADI. A modified ARM-PCR protocol with three rounds of nested PCR amplified TCRbeta. TCRdb passed the multiplex PCR reads through MiXCR, listing each CDR3 protein once. The data show tens of thousands of distinct CDR3 sequences, about two thirds seen once. In its sample, this clonotype was seen many times. The V call is TRBV10-2, the J call TRBJ2-2, with 10 positions matching TRBD2. Sequencing was done on a sample of lung tumor tissue. The clonotype comes from a woman aged 70-85 years with non-small cell lung cancer. In nucleotides, the CDR3 is TGCGCCAGCACTAGCGGGAGAGAGACCGGGGAGCTGTTTTTT. As protein: CASTSGRETGELFF.